Below, 30 T cell receptor beta chains from the same sample are listed, as sequenced in a study of neoadjuvant nivolumab and ipilimumab in lung cancer. Sequencing was performed with immunoSEQ multiplex PCR; in TCRdb, only in-frame clones are kept and a portion is missing. The sample has 18,000 or so clones, around 79% seen once. The sequencing used tumor tissue, collected after neoadjuvant nivolumab, alone or with ipilimumab, at or shortly before surgery. Source of these receptors: an adult with non-small cell lung cancer.

The chain links TRBV6-5 to TRBJ2-7; D is tentatively TRBD1 or TRBD2 (6 bases each). Trimming took off 6 bases at V and 6 bases at J, with 15 bases between the two ends. Germline V gene lookup returns CDR1 MNHEY and CDR2 SVGAGI. The CDR3 has 13 residues. CDR3 residues: CASRGGGLLEQYF. CDR3 DNA: TGTGCCAGCAGAGGAGGGGGGCTACTCGAGCAGTACTTC.

The chain uses TRBV10-3 and TRBJ1-2; TRBD1 agrees at 9 bases. Germline CDR1 reads ENHRY; CDR2 reads SYGVKD. The V and J ends lost 9 bases and 10 bases, in that order; junction bases with no gene match: 9. This CDR3 is 12 amino acids long. Here the CDR3 reads CAITGTGNTYTF. CDR3 bases: TGTGCCATTACCGGGACAGGGAATACCTACACCTTC.

This chain connects TRBV2 to TRBJ2-7; 11 bases align to TRBD1. Germline V lookup: CDR1 SNHLY, CDR2 FYNNEI. The CDR3 extends over 14 amino acids. J was trimmed by 5 bases and V by 7 bases; bases with no gene match: 7. CDR3: CASTGDRGSHEQYF. Written as DNA, the CDR3 is TGTGCCAGCACCGGGGACAGGGGGTCTCACGAGCAGTACTTC.

The genes are TRBV7-9 and TRBJ2-7, with 9 nucleotides matching TRBD1. Germline V gene lookup returns CDR1 SEHNR and CDR2 FQNEAQ (reference sequence). V shed 3 bases and J 3 bases; nucleotides not matched to a gene: 9. This CDR3 contains 16 residues. DNA of the CDR3: TGTGCCAGCAGCTTTCCCCGGGACAGGGTAAGCTACGAGCAGTACTTC. Translated, it gives CASSFPRDRVSYEQYF.

The chain links TRBV7-2 to TRBJ1-4; D might be TRBD1 (6 bases). CDR3 length: 14 amino acids. V gave up 5 bases and J gave up 11 bases, with 18 bases separating them. CDR1 SGHTA and CDR2 FQGNSA come from the germline V gene. In nucleotides, the CDR3 is TGTGCCAGCAGCCCCGCGGTCAGGGGAGATAAACTGTTTTTT. It encodes CASSPAVRGDKLFF.

The rearrangement uses TRBV7-2 and TRBJ1-2; D ambiguous. This CDR3 comprises 14 residues. V lost 5 bases and J lost 2, with 12 bases in between. Germline V gene sequence: CDR1 SGHTA, CDR2 FQGNSA. CDR3 sequence: CASSPTLGNYGYTF. The CDR3 DNA is TGTGCCAGCAGCCCGACTTTAGGGAACTATGGCTACACCTTC.

J is TRBJ2-7 and V is TRBV7-2; D is unresolved. The germline V and J ends were trimmed by 5 bases and 6 bases, with 20 bases remaining between them. Germline loops: CDR1 SGHTA, CDR2 FQGNSA. The CDR3 sequence is 15 residues long. Here the CDR3 reads CASSPGPASYGEQYF. For the CDR3, the DNA is TGTGCCAGCAGCCCAGGACCAGCGTCATACGGCGAGCAGTACTTC.

CDR3 residues: CASSLRVSGSYNEQFF. Here the CDR3 DNA reads TGTGCCAGCAGCCTACGGGTGTCAGGGTCCTACAATGAGCAGTTCTTC. The V gene is TRBV11-3, the J gene TRBJ2-1; tentative D call: TRBD1 (5 bases). This CDR3 is built from 16 residues. CDR1 and CDR2 from the germline V gene are SGHNT and YENEEA. V gave up 5 bases and J gave up 1 base, with 15 bases separating them.

V gene TRBV11-1 combines with J gene TRBJ1-6; D is undetermined. With 5 bases removed from V and 13 bases from J, the gap between germline ends came to 18 bases. The CDR3 runs to 14 residues. Germline V lookup: CDR1 SGHAT, CDR2 FQDESV (reference sequence). The CDR3 sequence: CASSLAGMFNPLHF. CDR3 coding DNA: TGTGCCAGCAGCCTTGCGGGGATGTTCAACCCCCTCCACTTT.

This chain connects TRBV5-6 to TRBJ1-6; 8 bases fit TRBD1. V trimming: 1 base; J trimming: 8 bases; junction bases outside the gene matches: 5. This CDR3 is built from 15 residues. Germline V gene sequence: CDR1 SGHDT, CDR2 YYEEEE. This chain's CDR3 is CASSLLDRGDSPLHF. CDR3 nucleotide sequence: TGTGCCAGCAGCTTGCTAGACAGGGGTGATTCACCCCTCCACTTT.

This chain connects TRBV5-6 to TRBJ2-5; 7 bases map to TRBD1. The CDR3 covers 15 residues. Germline loops: CDR1 SGHDT, CDR2 YYEEEE. Germline trimming cut 1 base from V and 5 bases from J; bases unmatched to any gene: 8. The chain's CDR3 is CASSLLTDRAETQYF. The CDR3 DNA is TGTGCCAGCAGCTTGTTGACCGACAGGGCCGAGACCCAGTACTTC.

This clone came up once. CDR3 in amino acids: CASTHQADTQYF. The CDR3 DNA is TGTGCCAGCACGCACCAGGCAGATACGCAGTATTTT. The rearrangement uses TRBV7-2 and TRBJ2-3; D is unresolved. There are 12 residues in the CDR3. Per germline, CDR1 SGHTA and CDR2 FQGNSA. The V end was cut by 7 bases, the J end by 4 bases, with 9 bases between. The full variable domain, rest sourced from reference TRBV7-2 and TRBJ2-3, is GAGVSQSPSNKVTEKGKDVELRCDPISGHTALYWYRQSLGQGLEFLIYFQGNSAPDKSGLPSDRFSAERTGGSVSTLTIQRTQQEDSAVYLCASTHQADTQYFGPGTRLTVL.

V is TRBV5-1 and J is TRBJ2-3; unclear D gene. V was trimmed by 0 bases and J by 4 bases, leaving 6 bases between them. This CDR3 has 13 amino acids. The germline CDR1 and CDR2 sequences are SGHRS and YFSETQ. CDR3 region: CASSLDRPDTQYF. The CDR3, as DNA: TGCGCCAGCAGCTTGGACAGACCAGATACGCAGTATTTT.

This clone was counted a few times. This chain uses TRBV5-4 with TRBJ1-6, with a possible D match to TRBD1 (5 bases). This CDR3 has 16 amino acids. V dropped 7 bases and J dropped 9 bases, with 23 bases sitting between them. Germline lookup yields CDR1 SGHNT and CDR2 YYREEE (reference sequence). The CDR3 spells CASQMGERDGISPLHF. The CDR3 bases are TGTGCCAGCCAAATGGGGGAGAGGGATGGAATTTCACCCCTCCACTTT.

The chain uses TRBV14 and TRBJ1-5; D ambiguous. The germline gives CDR1 SGHDN, CDR2 FVKESK. CDR3 size: 18 residues. Trimming removed 0 bases at V and 0 bases at J, with 15 bases between. In DNA, the CDR3 is TGTGCCAGCAGCCAAGATCGCAGGCTTGCGTATAGCAATCAGCCCCAGCATTTT. Translated, it gives CASSQDRRLAYSNQPQHF. Filled out from reference TRBV14 and TRBJ1-5, the complete variable domain reads EAGVTQFPSHSVIEKGQTVTLRCDPISGHDNLYWYRRVMGKEIKFLLHFVKESKQDESGMPNNRFLAERTGGTYSTLKVQPAELEDSGVYFCASSQDRRLAYSNQPQHFGDGTRLSIL.

The chain carries TRBV29-1 and TRBJ1-3; D might be TRBD1 (6 bases). The V and J ends lost 2 bases and 0 bases respectively, with 8 bases between them. The CDR3 loop spans 14 amino acids. Germline V gene data show CDR1 as SQVTM and CDR2 as ANQGSEA. Here the CDR3 DNA reads TGCAGCGTTGAAAAGGGGGGCTCTGGAAACACCATATATTTT. This codes for CSVEKGGSGNTIYF.

The chain joins TRBV7-9 to TRBJ2-5, with a possible D match to TRBD2 (6 bases). This CDR3 contains 15 residues. CDR1 and CDR2 (germline): SEHNR, FQNEAQ (reference sequence). Trimming shortened V by 0 bases and J by 4 bases, and 12 bases separated the two germline ends. In DNA, the CDR3 is TGTGCCAGCAGCTTAGCGGGGGGATCCTTAGAGACCCAGTACTTC. The encoded protein is CASSLAGGSLETQYF.

The rearrangement links TRBV18 to TRBJ2-5; no clear D gene. The germline V gene encodes CDR1 KGHSH and CDR2 LQKENI. V lost 3 bases to trimming and J lost 5 bases, with 10 bases between them. This CDR3 has 13 amino acids. The CDR3 region has the DNA TGTGCCAGCTCACCCCGCATAGGCGAGACCCAGTACTTC. Encoded protein: CASSPRIGETQYF. Based on the CDR3 plus reference TRBV18 and TRBJ2-5, the full variable domain is NAGVMQNPRHLVRRRGQEARLRCSPMKGHSHVYWYRQLPEEGLKFMVYLQKENIIDESGMPKERFSAEFPKEGPSILRIQQVVRGDSAAYFCASSPRIGETQYFGPGTRLLVL.

The chain combines TRBV5-1 with TRBJ2-5; 8 bases are shared with TRBD1. V was clipped by 0 bases and J by 5 bases; unmatched bases: 9. CDR3 length: 16 residues. Germline CDR1 is SGHRS and CDR2 is YFSETQ. The CDR3 DNA follows: TGCGCCAGCAGCTTGGCTTCAGGGGGCATAGAGGAGACCCAGTACTTC. It yields the protein CASSLASGGIEETQYF. The variable domain in full, with the rest retrieved from reference TRBV5-1 and TRBJ2-5, is KAGVTQTPRYLIKTRGQQVTLSCSPISGHRSVSWYQQTPGQGLQFLFEYFSETQRNKGNFPGRFSGRQFSNSRSEMNVSTLELGDSALYLCASSLASGGIEETQYFGPGTRLLVL.

This chain uses TRBV15 with TRBJ1-2, with D possibly TRBD1 on 5 matching bases. The CDR3 runs 16 residues. The germline gives CDR1 LNHNV, CDR2 YYDKDF (reference sequence). V lost 5 bases and J lost 4, with 20 bases in between. CDR3 DNA: TGTGCCACCAGCTCCCCGACCTGGGGCAGTGTCTATGGCTACACCTTC. Its translation is CATSSPTWGSVYGYTF.

This sequence joins TRBV9 and TRBJ2-7; TRBD1 might be the D (5 bases). V lost 0 bases and J lost 4, with 11 bases in between. CDR3 size: 14 residues. Germline V gene data show CDR1 as SGDLS and CDR2 as YYNGEE. The CDR3 region is CASSVGRVGYEQYF. As DNA, the CDR3 is TGTGCCAGCAGCGTAGGCAGGGTGGGATACGAGCAGTACTTC.

The rearrangement links TRBV18 to TRBJ2-1, with TRBD1 as a possible D gene (6 bases). Per the germline V gene, CDR1 is KGHSH and CDR2 is LQKENI. The ends were cut back, 0 bases at V and 4 bases at J, with 13 bases in the middle. The length of the CDR3 is 16 residues. CDR3 bases: TGTGCCAGCTCACCACCCCTTCAGGGGAAATACAATGAGCAGTTCTTC. Protein: CASSPPLQGKYNEQFF.

This chain connects TRBV6-4 to TRBJ2-3, with a possible D match to TRBD2 (6 bases). Trimming removed 6 bases from V and 0 bases from J, with 13 bases in between. This CDR3 comprises 15 residues. Germline CDR1 and CDR2: MRHNA and SNTAGT. The CDR3 sequence: CASSQGGFSTDTQYF. In DNA form, the CDR3 reads TGTGCCAGCAGCCAAGGAGGGTTTAGCACAGATACGCAGTATTTT.

The rearrangement joins TRBV18 to TRBJ1-6; 9 nucleotides match TRBD1. Germline V gene data show CDR1 as KGHSH and CDR2 as LQKENI. The CDR3 sequence is 15 residues long. V shed 3 bases, J shed 6 bases, and the junction held 3 bases outside the gene matches. The CDR3 sequence: CASSPQGQGNSPLHF. The CDR3, as DNA: TGTGCCAGCTCACCCCAGGGACAGGGTAATTCACCCCTCCACTTT.

This chain connects TRBV7-2 to TRBJ2-2; D gene unclear. V shed 5 bases and J shed 1 base, with 11 bases lying between them. Germline loops: CDR1 SGHTA, CDR2 FQGNSA. The CDR3 runs 15 residues. The CDR3 spells CASSPLGLNTGELFF. CDR3 bases: TGTGCCAGCAGCCCTCTGGGGTTGAACACCGGGGAGCTGTTTTTT.

The chain uses TRBV7-2 and TRBJ2-2; D is unclear. The CDR3 extends over 18 amino acids. V dropped 1 base and J dropped 1 base, with 16 bases sitting between them. Germline V gene data show CDR1 as SGHTA and CDR2 as FQGNSA. This CDR3 reads CASSLDPYRNLNTGELFF. The DNA for the CDR3 is TGTGCCAGCAGCTTAGACCCATACAGAAATTTGAACACCGGGGAGCTGTTTTTT.

The V gene is TRBV5-4, the J gene TRBJ2-7; 7 bases agree with TRBD2. The V segment lost 1 base and the J segment 2 bases; nucleotides outside the gene matches: 9. This CDR3 contains 16 residues. CDR1 is SGHNT, CDR2 YYREEE, per germline (reference sequence). CDR3 bases: TGTGCCAGCAGCTTGTTTGGGCGGGGGTTCACCTACGAGCAGTACTTC. Protein: CASSLFGRGFTYEQYF.

J is TRBJ2-7 and V is TRBV19; TRBD1 agrees at 11 bases. Germline CDR1 LNHDA, CDR2 SQIVND (reference sequence). The trim removed 5 bases at V and 2 bases at J, leaving 20 bases unmatched. This CDR3 has 20 residues. This chain's CDR3 is CASSRAGTGGTFPRAYEQYF. The DNA of the CDR3 is TGTGCCAGTAGTCGCGCCGGGACAGGGGGTACCTTCCCTCGAGCCTACGAGCAGTACTTC. Using reference TRBV19 and TRBJ2-7 for the parts outside the CDR3, the full variable domain is DGGITQSPKYLFRKEGQNVTLSCEQNLNHDAMYWYRQDPGQGLRLIYYSQIVNDFQKGDIAEGYSVSREKKESFPLTVTSAQKNPTAFYLCASSRAGTGGTFPRAYEQYFGPGTRLTVT.

V usage is TRBV27 and J usage is TRBJ2-7; 7 nucleotides align to TRBD2. From germline, CDR1 is MNHEY and CDR2 SMNVEV (reference sequence). The CDR3 contains 14 residues. The trim removed 5 bases at V and 4 bases at J, leaving 8 bases unmatched. The CDR3 DNA follows: TGTGCCAGCAGTCCATTTCTAGCGGTTTACGAGCAGTACTTC. As protein: CASSPFLAVYEQYF.

The chain links TRBV6-5 to TRBJ2-1; D is possibly TRBD1 (5 bases). This CDR3 is 13 amino acids long. The V and J ends lost 6 bases and 6 bases respectively, with 12 bases between them. Germline V gene data show CDR1 as MNHEY and CDR2 as SVGAGI. Here the CDR3 reads CASRTMGRNEQFF. The CDR3 DNA sequence: TGTGCCAGCAGAACCATGGGGCGCAATGAGCAGTTCTTC.